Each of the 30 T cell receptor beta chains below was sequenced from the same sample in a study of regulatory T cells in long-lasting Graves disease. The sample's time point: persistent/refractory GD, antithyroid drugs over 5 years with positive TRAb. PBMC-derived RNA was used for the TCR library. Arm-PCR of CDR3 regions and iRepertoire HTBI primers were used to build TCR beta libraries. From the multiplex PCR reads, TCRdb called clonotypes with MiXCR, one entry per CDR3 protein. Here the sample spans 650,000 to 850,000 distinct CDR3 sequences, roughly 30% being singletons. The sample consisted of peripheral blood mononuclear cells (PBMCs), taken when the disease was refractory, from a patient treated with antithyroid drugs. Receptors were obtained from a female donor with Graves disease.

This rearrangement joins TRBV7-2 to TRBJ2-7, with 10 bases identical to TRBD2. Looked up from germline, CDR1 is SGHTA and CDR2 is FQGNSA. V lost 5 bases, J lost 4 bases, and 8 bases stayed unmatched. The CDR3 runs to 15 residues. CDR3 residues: CASSEASGSQYEQYF. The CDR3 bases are TGTGCCAGCAGCGAGGCTAGCGGGAGTCAATACGAGCAGTACTTC.

The DNA of the CDR3 is TGTGCCAGCAGCGTAGGCCGGACAGATGAAGCTTTCTTT. Residues: CASSVGRTDEAFF. The V gene is TRBV9, the J gene TRBJ1-1; tentative D call: TRBD1 (6 bases). Germline CDR1 and CDR2: SGDLS and YYNGEE. The V end lost 0 bases, the J end lost 7 bases, and 10 bases lay between the germline ends. CDR3 length: 13 residues.

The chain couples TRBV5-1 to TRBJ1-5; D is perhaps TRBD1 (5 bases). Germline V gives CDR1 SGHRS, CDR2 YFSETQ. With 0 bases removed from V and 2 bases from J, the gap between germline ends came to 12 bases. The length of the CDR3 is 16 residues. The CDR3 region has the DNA TGCGCCAGCAGCTTGGGGGGGATAAAGGGCAATCAGCCCCAGCATTTT. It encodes CASSLGGIKGNQPQHF.

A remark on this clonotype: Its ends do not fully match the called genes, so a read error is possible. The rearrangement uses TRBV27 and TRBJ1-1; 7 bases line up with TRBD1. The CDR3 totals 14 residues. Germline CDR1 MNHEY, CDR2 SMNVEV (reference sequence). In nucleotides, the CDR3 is TGTGCCAGCAGTTTTCAGGGGGTGAAGACTGAAGCTTTCTTT. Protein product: CASSFQGVKTEAFF.

Here the CDR3 reads CSARELGGNQPQHF. The CDR3 DNA reads TGCAGTGCTAGAGAGCTGGGGGGGAATCAGCCCCAGCATTTT. The chain employs TRBV20-1 and TRBJ1-5; perhaps TRBD1 as D (5 bases). The CDR3 runs 14 residues. Trimming took 0 bases from V and 4 from J, leaving 10 bases between them. Germline V CDR1 and CDR2: DFQATT, SNEGSKA (reference sequence).

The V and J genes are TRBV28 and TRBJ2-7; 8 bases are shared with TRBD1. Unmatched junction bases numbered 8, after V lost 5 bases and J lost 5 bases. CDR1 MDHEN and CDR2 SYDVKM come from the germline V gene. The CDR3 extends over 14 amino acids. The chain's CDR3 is CASSTGQGADEQYF. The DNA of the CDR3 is TGTGCCAGCAGTACCGGACAGGGAGCGGACGAGCAGTACTTC.

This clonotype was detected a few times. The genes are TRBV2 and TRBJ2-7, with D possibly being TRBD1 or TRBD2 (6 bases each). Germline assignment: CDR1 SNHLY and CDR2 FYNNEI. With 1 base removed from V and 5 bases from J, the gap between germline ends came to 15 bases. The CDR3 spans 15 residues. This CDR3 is CASSEGDTGADEQYF. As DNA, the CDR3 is TGTGCCAGCAGTGAAGGGGACACGGGGGCCGACGAGCAGTACTTC. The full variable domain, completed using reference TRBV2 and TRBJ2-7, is EPEVTQTPSHQVTQMGQEVILRCVPISNHLYFYWYRQILGQKVEFLVSFYNNEISEKSEIFDDQFSVERPDGSNFTLKIRSTKLEDSAMYFCASSEGDTGADEQYFGPGTRLTVT.

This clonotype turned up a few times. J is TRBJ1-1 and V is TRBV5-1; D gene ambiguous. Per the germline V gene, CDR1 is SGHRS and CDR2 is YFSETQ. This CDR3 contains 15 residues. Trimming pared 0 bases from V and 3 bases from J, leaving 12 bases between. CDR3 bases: TGCGCCAGCAGCTTGGATCCGGGGAGGGACACTGAAGCTTTCTTT. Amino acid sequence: CASSLDPGRDTEAFF. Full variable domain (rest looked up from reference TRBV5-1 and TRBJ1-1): KAGVTQTPRYLIKTRGQQVTLSCSPISGHRSVSWYQQTPGQGLQFLFEYFSETQRNKGNFPGRFSGRQFSNSRSEMNVSTLELGDSALYLCASSLDPGRDTEAFFGQGTRLTVV.

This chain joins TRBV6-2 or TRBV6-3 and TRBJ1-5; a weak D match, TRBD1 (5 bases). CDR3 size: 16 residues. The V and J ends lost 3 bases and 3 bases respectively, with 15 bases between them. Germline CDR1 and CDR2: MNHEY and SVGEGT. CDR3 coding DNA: TGTGCCAGCAGTTATCGCCGGGACGTTCCCAATCAGCCCCAGCATTTT. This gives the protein CASSYRRDVPNQPQHF.

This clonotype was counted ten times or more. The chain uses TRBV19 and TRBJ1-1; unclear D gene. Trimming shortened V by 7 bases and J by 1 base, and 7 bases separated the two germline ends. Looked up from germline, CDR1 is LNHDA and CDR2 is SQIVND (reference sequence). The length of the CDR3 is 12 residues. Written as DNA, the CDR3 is TGTGCCAGTAACCGGCAGAACACTGAAGCTTTCTTT. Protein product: CASNRQNTEAFF. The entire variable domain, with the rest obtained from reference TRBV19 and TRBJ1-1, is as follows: DGGITQSPKYLFRKEGQNVTLSCEQNLNHDAMYWYRQDPGQGLRLIYYSQIVNDFQKGDIAEGYSVSREKKESFPLTVTSAQKNPTAFYLCASNRQNTEAFFGQGTRLTVV.

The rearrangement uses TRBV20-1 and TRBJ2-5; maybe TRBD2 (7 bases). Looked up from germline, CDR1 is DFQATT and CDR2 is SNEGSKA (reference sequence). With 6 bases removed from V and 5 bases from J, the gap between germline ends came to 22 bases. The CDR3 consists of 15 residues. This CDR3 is CSARGGEGGWETQYF. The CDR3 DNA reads TGCAGTGCCAGGGGAGGGGAGGGAGGTTGGGAGACCCAGTACTTC.

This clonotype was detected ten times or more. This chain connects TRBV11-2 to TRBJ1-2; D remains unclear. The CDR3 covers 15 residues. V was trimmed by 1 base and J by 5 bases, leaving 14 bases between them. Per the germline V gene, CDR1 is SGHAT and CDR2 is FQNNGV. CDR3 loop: CASSLAGTDGYGYTF. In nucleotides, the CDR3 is TGTGCCAGCAGCTTAGCGGGCACGGATGGATATGGCTACACCTTC.

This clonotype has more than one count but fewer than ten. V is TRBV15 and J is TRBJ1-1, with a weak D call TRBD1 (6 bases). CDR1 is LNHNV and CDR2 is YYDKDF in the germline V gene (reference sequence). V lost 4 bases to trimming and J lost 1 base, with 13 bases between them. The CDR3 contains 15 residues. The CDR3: CATSILQGTNTEAFF. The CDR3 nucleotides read TGTGCCACCAGCATCCTGCAGGGGACGAACACTGAAGCTTTCTTT. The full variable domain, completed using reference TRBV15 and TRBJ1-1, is DAMVIQNPRYQVTQFGKPVTLSCSQTLNHNVMYWYQQKSSQAPKLLFHYYDKDFNNEADTPDNFQSRRPNTSFCFLDIRSPGLGDTAMYLCATSILQGTNTEAFFGQGTRLTVV.

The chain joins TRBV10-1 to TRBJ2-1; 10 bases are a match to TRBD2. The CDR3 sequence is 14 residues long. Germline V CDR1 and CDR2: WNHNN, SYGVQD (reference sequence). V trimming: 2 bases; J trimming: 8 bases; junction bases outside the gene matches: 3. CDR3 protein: CASSERTSGYEQFF. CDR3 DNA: TGCGCCAGCAGTGAGAGGACTAGCGGTTATGAGCAGTTCTTC.

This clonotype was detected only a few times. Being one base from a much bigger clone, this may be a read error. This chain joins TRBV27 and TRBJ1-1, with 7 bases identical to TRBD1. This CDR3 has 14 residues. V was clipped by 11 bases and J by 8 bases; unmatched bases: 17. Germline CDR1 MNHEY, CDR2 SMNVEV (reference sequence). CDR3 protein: CAGRLGGGADEAFF. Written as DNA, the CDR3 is TGTGCCGGCCGCCTGGGAGGGGGCGCCGACGAAGCTTTCTTT.

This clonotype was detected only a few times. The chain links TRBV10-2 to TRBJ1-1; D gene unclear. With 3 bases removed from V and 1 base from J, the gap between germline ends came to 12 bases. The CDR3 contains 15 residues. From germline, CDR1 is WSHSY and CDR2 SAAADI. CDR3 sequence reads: CASSDPKSGNTEAFF. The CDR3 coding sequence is TGCGCCAGCAGTGACCCAAAGTCGGGGAACACTGAAGCTTTCTTT.

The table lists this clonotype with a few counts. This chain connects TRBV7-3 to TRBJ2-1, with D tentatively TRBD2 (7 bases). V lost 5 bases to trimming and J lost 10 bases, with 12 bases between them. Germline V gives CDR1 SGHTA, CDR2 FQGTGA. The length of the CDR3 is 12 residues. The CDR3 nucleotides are TGTGCCAGCAGCCGTCCGGGGGGCGAGCAGTTCTTC. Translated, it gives CASSRPGGEQFF.

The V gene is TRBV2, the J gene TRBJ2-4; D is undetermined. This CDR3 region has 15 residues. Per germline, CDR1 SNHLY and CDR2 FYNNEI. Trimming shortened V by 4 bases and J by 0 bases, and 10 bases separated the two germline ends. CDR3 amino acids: CASSAGVLAKNIQYF. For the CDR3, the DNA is TGTGCCAGCAGTGCGGGTGTTTTAGCCAAAAACATTCAGTACTTC.

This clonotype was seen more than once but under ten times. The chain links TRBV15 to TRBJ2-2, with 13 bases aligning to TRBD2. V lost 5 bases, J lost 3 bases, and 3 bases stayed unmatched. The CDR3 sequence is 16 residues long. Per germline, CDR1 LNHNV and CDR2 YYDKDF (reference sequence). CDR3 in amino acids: CATSLGLAGDTGELFF. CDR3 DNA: TGTGCCACCAGCCTCGGACTAGCGGGGGACACCGGGGAGCTGTTTTTT.

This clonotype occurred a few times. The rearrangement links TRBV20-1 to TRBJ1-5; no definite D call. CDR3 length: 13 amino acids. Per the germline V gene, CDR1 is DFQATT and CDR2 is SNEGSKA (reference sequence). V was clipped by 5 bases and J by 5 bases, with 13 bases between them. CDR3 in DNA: TGCAGTGCTTGGGCTGGGCCCGATCAGCCCCAGCATTTT. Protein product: CSAWAGPDQPQHF.

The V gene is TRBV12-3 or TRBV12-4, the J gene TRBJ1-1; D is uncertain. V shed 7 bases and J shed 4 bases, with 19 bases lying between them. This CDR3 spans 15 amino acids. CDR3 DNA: TGTGCCAGCACCGATCAGTGGGGTGTTGGCACTGAAGCTTTCTTT. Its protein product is CASTDQWGVGTEAFF.

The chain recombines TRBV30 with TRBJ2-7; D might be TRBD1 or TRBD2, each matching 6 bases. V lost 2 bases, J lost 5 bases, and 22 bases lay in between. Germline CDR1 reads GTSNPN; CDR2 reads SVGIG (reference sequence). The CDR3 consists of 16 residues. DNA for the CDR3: TGTGCCTGGAGTCCCATTCGGGGGCGGGCTCTCGACGAGCAGTACTTC. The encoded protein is CAWSPIRGRALDEQYF.

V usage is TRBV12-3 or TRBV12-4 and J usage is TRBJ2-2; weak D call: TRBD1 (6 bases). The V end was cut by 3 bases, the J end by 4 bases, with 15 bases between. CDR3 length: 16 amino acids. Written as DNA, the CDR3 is TGTGCCAGCAGTTTCTTTCTGGGGGCGGTCACCGGGGAGCTGTTTTTT. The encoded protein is CASSFFLGAVTGELFF.

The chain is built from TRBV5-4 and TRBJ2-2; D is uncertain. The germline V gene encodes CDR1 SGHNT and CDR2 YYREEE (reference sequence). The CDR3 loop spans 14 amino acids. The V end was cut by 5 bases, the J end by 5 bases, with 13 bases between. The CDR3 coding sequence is TGTGCCAGCAGTCATGATCCGCGGACCGGGGAGCTGTTTTTT. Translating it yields CASSHDPRTGELFF.

CDR3 amino acids: CASSQDRPLLYGYTF. The CDR3 DNA follows: TGTGCCAGCAGCCAAGATCGACCCCTGCTCTATGGCTACACCTTC. The chain carries TRBV3-1 and TRBJ1-2, with D hard to call. The CDR3 consists of 15 residues. V lost 0 bases, J lost 4 bases, and 12 bases lay in between. Germline-derived CDR1 and CDR2 are LGHDT and YNNKEL (reference sequence).

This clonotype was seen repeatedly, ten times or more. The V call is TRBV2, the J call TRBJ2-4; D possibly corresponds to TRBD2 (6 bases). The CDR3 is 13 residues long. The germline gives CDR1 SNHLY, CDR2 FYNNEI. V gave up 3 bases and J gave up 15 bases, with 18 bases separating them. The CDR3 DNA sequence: TGTGCCAGCAGTGAGCAGCGGGCGGGTATGCCGTACTTC. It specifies CASSEQRAGMPYF.

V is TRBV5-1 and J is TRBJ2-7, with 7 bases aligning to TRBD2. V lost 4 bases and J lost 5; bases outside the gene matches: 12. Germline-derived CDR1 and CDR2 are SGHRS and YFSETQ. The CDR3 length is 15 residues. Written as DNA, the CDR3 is TGCGCCAGCAGCCCCCGGACTAGTTCTTTCCACGAGCAGTACTTC. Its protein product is CASSPRTSSFHEQYF. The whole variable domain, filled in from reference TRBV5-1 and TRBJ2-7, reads KAGVTQTPRYLIKTRGQQVTLSCSPISGHRSVSWYQQTPGQGLQFLFEYFSETQRNKGNFPGRFSGRQFSNSRSEMNVSTLELGDSALYLCASSPRTSSFHEQYFGPGTRLTVT.

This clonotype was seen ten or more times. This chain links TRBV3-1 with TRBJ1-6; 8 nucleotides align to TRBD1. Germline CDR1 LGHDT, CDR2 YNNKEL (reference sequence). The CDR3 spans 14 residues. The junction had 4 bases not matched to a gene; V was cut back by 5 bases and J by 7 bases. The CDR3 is CASSRTGNNSPLHF. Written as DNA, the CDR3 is TGTGCCAGCAGCAGGACAGGGAACAATTCACCCCTCCACTTT. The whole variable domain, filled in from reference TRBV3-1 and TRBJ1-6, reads DTAVSQTPKYLVTQMGNDKSIKCEQNLGHDTMYWYKQDSKKFLKIMFSYNNKELIINETVPNRFSPKSPDKAHLNLHINSLELGDSAVYFCASSRTGNNSPLHFGNGTRLTVT.

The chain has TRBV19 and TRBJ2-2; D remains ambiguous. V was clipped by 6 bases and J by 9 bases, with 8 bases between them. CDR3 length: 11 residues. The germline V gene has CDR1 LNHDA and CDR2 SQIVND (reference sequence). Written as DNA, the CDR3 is TGTGCCAGTAGAGGGATCCGGGAGCTGTTTTTT. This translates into CASRGIRELFF.

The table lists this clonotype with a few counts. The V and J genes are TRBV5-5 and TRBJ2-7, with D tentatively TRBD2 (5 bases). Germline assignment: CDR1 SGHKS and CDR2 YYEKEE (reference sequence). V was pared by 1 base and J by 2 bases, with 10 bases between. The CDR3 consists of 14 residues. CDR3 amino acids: CASSLMAGAYEQYF. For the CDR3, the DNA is TGTGCCAGCAGCTTGATGGCGGGCGCCTACGAGCAGTACTTC.